This TCR beta chain emerged from a study of blood T cell repertoires in COVID-19. In the study overall: Whether acute or convalescent, the COVID-19 samples came from the United States, Italy and Spain.

In the original analysis: Reference gene primer amplification gave nucleated cell count estimates. Libraries were prepared by immunoSEQ multiplex PCR; TCRdb keeps only in-frame clonotypes and omits some of them. Clonal size and the V and J genes are those of that table, whereas D and trimming came from the DNA. The data contain roughly 300,000 clones, under 90% of them singletons. Cohort 3 donors counted as recovered after two negative PCRs, clearance, or resolved symptoms. Sequencing was performed on PBMCs or T cells enriched from blood (not recorded which). This TCR derives from a woman aged 18-29 years who had recovered from COVID-19.

The CDR3 region is CASSSTGTGGYNEQFF. In nucleotides, the CDR3 is TGCGCCAGCAGCTCAACCGGGACAGGGGGCTACAATGAGCAGTTCTTC. The V gene is TRBV5-1, the J gene TRBJ2-1; 11 bases line up with TRBD1. V lost 3 bases to trimming and J lost 3 bases; unmatched junction nucleotides: 5. This CDR3 has 16 residues. CDR1 and CDR2 (germline): SGHRS, YFSETQ. Using reference TRBV5-1 and TRBJ2-1 for the parts outside the CDR3, the full variable domain is KAGVTQTPRYLIKTRGQQVTLSCSPISGHRSVSWYQQTPGQGLQFLFEYFSETQRNKGNFPGRFSGRQFSNSRSEMNVSTLELGDSALYLCASSSTGTGGYNEQFFGPGTRLTVL.